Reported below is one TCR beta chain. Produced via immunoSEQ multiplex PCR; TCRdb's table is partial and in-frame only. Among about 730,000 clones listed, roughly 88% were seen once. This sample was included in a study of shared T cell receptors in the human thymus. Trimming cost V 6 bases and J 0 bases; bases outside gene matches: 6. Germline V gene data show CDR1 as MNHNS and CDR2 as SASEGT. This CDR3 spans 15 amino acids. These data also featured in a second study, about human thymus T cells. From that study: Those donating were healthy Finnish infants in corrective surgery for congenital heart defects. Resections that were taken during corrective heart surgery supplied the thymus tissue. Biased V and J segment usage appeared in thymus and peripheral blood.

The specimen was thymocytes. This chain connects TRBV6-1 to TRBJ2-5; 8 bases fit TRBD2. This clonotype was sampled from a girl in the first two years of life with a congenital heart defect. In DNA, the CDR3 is TGTGCCAGCAGCAAACGCGGGGGGTACCAAGAGACCCAGTACTTC. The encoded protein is CASSKRGGYQETQYF.